Listed below are T cell receptor beta chains from one sample, sequenced in a study of cytomegalovirus exposure and HLA in healthy donors. Using immunoSEQ multiplex PCR, the repertoire was profiled, and TCRdb retains in-frame clones only, with some absent. The table includes more than 95,000 clones, 76% detected once. Sequencing input: PBMCs. Receptors originate from a man aged 35 to 55 in good health and CMV-seropositive. The CDR3 runs from the conserved cysteine through the conserved F or W. Fields, in order: clone size, D gene, J gene, V gene, CDR3 DNA, CDR3 protein. D genes are given only for firm matches. Not all rows give a size; the values are once, few, many and, for expanded clones, a class.

few	TRBD2	TRBJ2-7	TRBV9	TGTGCCAGCAGCGGAAAAGCGGGAGCGCCCTACGAGCAGTACTTC	CASSGKAGAPYEQYF
few	NA	TRBJ1-2	TRBV6-5	TGTGCCAGCAGAGAAAACTTGCTGGGCTACACCTTC	CASRENLLGYTF
NA	NA	TRBJ1-2	TRBV2	TGTGCCAGCAGTGATGGCGGGTATGGCTACACCTTC	CASSDGGYGYTF
NA	NA	TRBJ2-7	TRBV6-6	TGTGCCACCCTGCCCCAAAAAGGAGGCGAGCAGTACTTC	CATLPQKGGEQYF
NA	NA	TRBJ1-1	TRBV4-2	TGTGCCAGCAGCCCGTTTAGGCAGGGGAGCACTGAAGCTTTCTTT	CASSPFRQGSTEAFF
once	TRBD1	TRBJ1-6	TRBV7-3	TGTGCCAGCAGCTTAGGGCAGGGGGGTTCACCCCTCCACTTT	CASSLGQGGSPLHF
few	NA	TRBJ1-2	TRBV18	TGTGCCAGCTCACCCTCATCCGGGGGGAACTATGGCTACACCTTC	CASSPSSGGNYGYTF
NA	TRBD2	TRBJ2-3	TRBV2	TGTGCCAGCAGGGGGCGGGGGGCTAGCACAGATACGCAGTATTTT	CASRGRGASTDTQYF
NA	TRBD2	TRBJ2-5	TRBV9	TGTGCCAGCAGCGTAGATCGGGCGGGGGGGCAGACCCAGTACTTC	CASSVDRAGGQTQYF
once	NA	TRBJ2-2	TRBV29-1	TGCAGCGTTGCCAGGGATAACACCGGGGAGCTGTTTTTT	CSVARDNTGELFF
NA	NA	TRBJ2-1	TRBV4-1	TGCGCCAGCAGCCAAGGTGGACTTTACTACAATGAGCAGTTCTTC	CASSQGGLYYNEQFF
once	NA	TRBJ2-2	TRBV6-1	TGTGCCAGCAGTCAGGACGGGGGGAACACCGGGGAGCTGTTTTTT	CASSQDGGNTGELFF
NA	NA	TRBJ1-2	TRBV7-2	TGTGCCAGCAGCTCTAGGGCGGACACTTCTAACTATGGCTACACCTTC	CASSSRADTSNYGYTF
NA	NA	TRBJ2-5	TRBV11-3	TGTGCCAGCAGCTTAGGGGCAGAGCAAGAGACCCAGTACTTC	CASSLGAEQETQYF
few	TRBD2	TRBJ2-3	TRBV4-3	TGCGCCAGCAGCCAAGAAGGTAGCGGGAGCCCAGATACGCAGTATTTT	CASSQEGSGSPDTQYF
NA	TRBD1	TRBJ1-1	TRBV29-1	TGCAGCGTTGACACAGGGGGGGGCACTGAAGCTTTCTTT	CSVDTGGGTEAFF
NA	TRBD1	TRBJ1-5	TRBV19	TGTGCCAGTAGTGGCAGGGGGCGCCAGGTTCAGCCCCAGCATTTT	CASSGRGRQVQPQHF
NA	TRBD1	TRBJ1-2	TRBV27	TGTGCCAGCGGGCCAGGGGGCGTTGGCGGCTACACCTTC	CASGPGGVGGYTF
NA	TRBD2	TRBJ2-7	TRBV4-2	TGTGCCAGCAGCCCAACCGGGACTATGACCTACGAGCAGTACTTC	CASSPTGTMTYEQYF
NA	NA	TRBJ1-2	TRBV7-8	TGTGCCAGCAGCCAGGAGGGTAGGGGAGGGTATGGCTACACCTTC	CASSQEGRGGYGYTF